This TCR beta chain was sequenced during a study of T cells in Graves' hyperthyroidism and ophthalmopathy. CDR3 length: 15 amino acids. In germline, CDR1 is SGHAT, CDR2 FQNNGV. Study observations and caveats: In blood, most of the thyroid clonotypes expanded above 0.001 were also present.

Individuals with ophthalmopathy presented a Clinical Activity Score of at least 3, a NOSPECS grade of at least 4 and a duration under 3 months. It was RNA transcripts that yielded the amplified TCR beta CDR3 regions. The study used the HTBI primer set for a first-round RT-PCR of the TCR CDR3. TCRdb re-derived calls from the multiplex PCR reads in MiXCR, one entry per CDR3 protein. The table has about half a million distinct CDR3 sequences, about 20% seen once. About this clonotype: Its target is not known. This clone may be a read error of a much larger clone one base away.

The chain couples TRBV11-2 to TRBJ2-1, with D perhaps being TRBD1 or TRBD2 (6 bases each). The J call may be in error: the DNA end matches TRBJ2-7 better. The sample consisted of blood. This TCR was sampled from an older woman with Graves' ophthalmopathy. CDR3 loop: CASSPAAVGGNEQYF. The CDR3 coding sequence is TGTGCCAGCAGCCCAGCCGCGGTCGGGGGCAATGAGCAGTACTTC.